Each of the 22 T cell receptor beta chains below was sequenced from the same sample in a study of cytomegalovirus exposure and HLA in healthy donors. Both 60 Vbeta primers and 13 Jbeta primers went into the PCR. The table came from immunoSEQ multiplex PCR; TCRdb's copy has only in-frame clones and leaves some out. The sample's table shows around 100,000 clones. Input material: PBMCs. The receptors stem from a woman between 25 and 40 years old in good health and CMV-seronegative.

J is TRBJ2-1 and V is TRBV11-3; 14 bases match TRBD2. The CDR3 length is 16 residues. Germline values: CDR1 SGHNT, CDR2 YENEEA. Trimming at V came to 3 bases and at J to 5 bases, leaving 3 bases not matched to a gene. The CDR3 loop reads CASSLGTSGRNNEQFF. CDR3 coding DNA: TGTGCCAGCAGCTTGGGGACTAGCGGGAGAAACAATGAGCAGTTCTTC. Using reference TRBV11-3 and TRBJ2-1 for the parts outside the CDR3, the full variable domain is EAGVVQSPRYKIIEKKQPVAFWCNPISGHNTLYWYLQNLGQGPELLIRYENEEAVDDSQLPKDRFSAERLKGVDSTLKIQPAELGDSAVYLCASSLGTSGRNNEQFFGPGTRLTVL.

The chain carries TRBV5-5 and TRBJ1-2, with D tentatively TRBD1 (5 bases). Deletions cut 6 bases from V and 7 bases from J, with 16 bases between. CDR3 length: 13 amino acids. The germline CDR1 and CDR2 sequences are SGHKS and YYEKEE (reference sequence). The CDR3 loop reads CASTSPGAIGYTF. The CDR3 DNA is TGTGCCAGCACTTCCCCTGGGGCGATTGGCTACACCTTC.

V is TRBV19 and J is TRBJ1-2; 11 bases line up with TRBD1. With 10 bases clipped from V and 8 bases from J, the junction kept 9 bases outside the gene matches. The germline V gene has CDR1 LNHDA and CDR2 SQIVND (reference sequence). The CDR3 is made up of 13 amino acids. CDR3 in amino acids: CATGQGAPRGYTF. CDR3 DNA sequence: TGTGCCACCGGACAGGGGGCGCCCCGGGGCTACACCTTC.

The chain employs TRBV14 and TRBJ2-5; 8 bases are a match to TRBD1. Near its end, the DNA agrees better with TRBJ2-7, so the J call may be wrong. Germline CDR1 is SGHDN and CDR2 is FVKESK. The CDR3 extends over 14 amino acids. The CDR3 is CASSPADRDYEQYF. The DNA of the CDR3 is TGTGCCAGCAGCCCCGCGGACAGGGATTACGAGCAGTACTTC.

V gene TRBV7-2 combines with J gene TRBJ2-5, with D maybe TRBD2 (6 bases). The J call may be mistaken, given a closer DNA end match to TRBJ2-7. The CDR3 consists of 15 residues. Germline V gives CDR1 SGHTA, CDR2 FQGNSA. CDR3 DNA: TGTGCCAGCAGCCCGAGAGGGAGGTCGGGGCACGAGCAGTACTTC. Protein: CASSPRGRSGHEQYF.

The chain carries TRBV7-3 and TRBJ2-1; TRBD2 agrees at 7 bases. Trimming cost V 5 bases and J 0 bases; bases outside gene matches: 10. Germline CDR1 SGHTA, CDR2 FQGTGA. The CDR3 has 17 residues. CDR3: CASSQQERGLSYNEQFF. As DNA, the CDR3 is TGTGCCAGCAGCCAGCAGGAGCGGGGACTCTCCTACAATGAGCAGTTCTTC.

The chain combines TRBV4-2 with TRBJ2-7; possible D gene TRBD2, 6 bases. This CDR3 is 15 amino acids long. Germline V CDR1 and CDR2: LGHNA, YNFKEQ. The ends were cut back, 3 bases at V and 3 bases at J, with 15 bases in the middle. The CDR3 DNA sequence: TGTGCCAGCAGCCAGGACCGGGAGTCATTCTACGAGCAGTACTTC. Its protein product is CASSQDRESFYEQYF.

This chain links TRBV28 with TRBJ1-3; 10 nucleotides agree with TRBD1. Germline V CDR1 and CDR2: MDHEN, SYDVKM. The CDR3 runs 14 residues. The J segment lost 8 bases and the V segment lost 6 bases, leaving 7 bases of the junction unmatched. The CDR3 bases are TGTGCCAGCAGCGGGGGACAGGGGTGGGACACCATATATTTT. It yields the protein CASSGGQGWDTIYF. Together with reference TRBV28 and TRBJ1-3, the CDR3 gives the full variable domain: DVKVTQSSRYLVKRTGEKVFLECVQDMDHENMFWYRQDPGLGLRLIYFSYDVKMKEKGDIPEGYSVSREKKERFSLILESASTNQTSMYLCASSGGQGWDTIYFGEGSWLTVV.

The chain has TRBV19 and TRBJ2-7; TRBD2 aligns across 8 bases. J lost 0 bases, V lost 2 bases, and 6 bases had no gene match. This CDR3 region has 16 residues. The germline gives CDR1 LNHDA, CDR2 SQIVND (reference sequence). Here the CDR3 reads CASSISGGTSSYEQYF. CDR3 DNA: TGTGCCAGTAGTATATCGGGGGGGACGAGCTCCTACGAGCAGTACTTC.

The V gene is TRBV29-1, the J gene TRBJ2-2, with a possible D match to TRBD2 (5 bases). This CDR3 has 15 residues. Germline CDR1 reads SQVTM; CDR2 reads ANQGSEA. The V end lost 1 base, the J end lost 4 bases, and 13 bases lay between the germline ends. In DNA form, the CDR3 reads TGCAGCGTTGAAGGGGGTGAGAGCGGCACCGGGGAGCTGTTTTTT. Its translation is CSVEGGESGTGELFF.

The rearrangement joins TRBV9 to TRBJ2-2; D is unclear. Trimming stripped 4 bases from V and 4 bases from J, with 14 bases between. Looked up from germline, CDR1 is SGDLS and CDR2 is YYNGEE. CDR3 length: 15 residues. CDR3 coding DNA: TGTGCCAGCAGCCGTCCCCCGGAGAGCACCGGGGAGCTGTTTTTT. Amino acids: CASSRPPESTGELFF.

The chain combines TRBV6-6 with TRBJ1-1; 8 bases line up with TRBD1. Germline V gives CDR1 MNHNY, CDR2 SVGAGI (reference sequence). The V segment lost 6 bases and the J segment 4 bases; nucleotides outside the gene matches: 4. There are 13 residues in the CDR3. DNA for the CDR3: TGTGCCAGCAGGGCACAGGGGGTCACTGAAGCTTTCTTT. Translating it yields CASRAQGVTEAFF.

This chain uses TRBV6-5 with TRBJ2-5, with 7 nucleotides matching TRBD1. The closer fit of TRBJ2-7 to the DNA end suggests the J call may be wrong. The germline V gene encodes CDR1 MNHEY and CDR2 SVGAGI. The CDR3 loop spans 15 amino acids. The CDR3 DNA reads TGTGCCAGCAGAGAACGCCGGGACAGTCCCTACGAGCAGTACTTC. It specifies CASRERRDSPYEQYF.

The rearrangement links TRBV19 to TRBJ1-4, with 10 bases matching TRBD1. The germline V gene encodes CDR1 LNHDA and CDR2 SQIVND (reference sequence). The CDR3 extends over 16 amino acids. Germline trimming cut 7 bases from V and 6 bases from J; bases unmatched to any gene: 11. The CDR3 loop is CASNKPGQGVDEKLFF. The CDR3 coding sequence is TGTGCCAGTAATAAACCCGGACAGGGGGTCGATGAAAAACTGTTTTTT.

The chain has TRBV6-1 and TRBJ2-1, with 8 bases identical to TRBD1. V was pared by 4 bases and J by 8 bases, with 7 bases of the junction left unmatched. CDR3 size: 14 residues. Germline V gives CDR1 MNHNS, CDR2 SASEGT. This CDR3 is CASSVRQGAYEQFF. The CDR3 bases are TGTGCCAGCAGTGTAAGGCAGGGGGCCTATGAGCAGTTCTTC.

Its frequency marks this clone as medium-sized. The chain combines TRBV6-4 with TRBJ2-3, with 11 bases identical to TRBD2. V dropped 0 bases and J dropped 2; count of bases not matched to a gene: 1. This CDR3 comprises 16 residues. Germline V CDR1 and CDR2: MRHNA, SNTAGT. Here the CDR3 reads CASSDSSGGATDTQYF. In DNA form, the CDR3 reads TGTGCCAGCAGTGACTCTAGCGGGGGGGCCACAGATACGCAGTATTTT.

This chain links TRBV28 with TRBJ2-7, with 8 bases that match TRBD2. Germline loops: CDR1 MDHEN, CDR2 SYDVKM. With 7 bases clipped from V and 2 bases from J, the junction kept 10 bases outside the gene matches. CDR3 size: 15 residues. The CDR3 reads CASKTGTRTPYEQYF. The DNA of the CDR3 is TGTGCCAGCAAAACCGGGACTAGGACCCCCTACGAGCAGTACTTC.

V gene TRBV7-2 combines with J gene TRBJ2-7, with 16 bases identical to TRBD2. Germline values: CDR1 SGHTA, CDR2 FQGNSA. Unmatched junction bases numbered 6, after V lost 4 bases and J lost 6 bases. The CDR3 is made up of 16 amino acids. The CDR3 nucleotides are TGTGCCAGCAGCTCGCCGGGACTAGCGGGGGGGGGCGAGCAGTACTTC. Translated: CASSSPGLAGGGEQYF.

This rearrangement joins TRBV6-5 to TRBJ1-5; D possibly corresponds to TRBD1 (5 bases). Germline V gene lookup returns CDR1 MNHEY and CDR2 SVGAGI. V dropped 6 bases and J dropped 3 bases, with 15 bases sitting between them. The CDR3 is made up of 15 amino acids. The CDR3 nucleotides are TGTGCCAGCAGGCAAAACCAGGGTACCAATCAGCCCCAGCATTTT. Its translation is CASRQNQGTNQPQHF.

The DNA of the CDR3 is TGCGCCAGCAGCCAACGGGAAGACTATGGCTACACCTTC. Translating gives CASSQREDYGYTF. The chain recombines TRBV4-1 with TRBJ1-2, with D unresolved. With 2 bases removed from V and 3 bases from J, the gap between germline ends came to 7 bases. CDR3 size: 13 residues. Germline values: CDR1 MGHRA, CDR2 YSYEKL.

The chain carries TRBV7-9 and TRBJ2-5; 8 bases map to TRBD1. J gave up 5 bases and V 3 bases, and 5 bases lay outside the gene matches. Germline V CDR1 and CDR2: SEHNR, FQNEAQ (reference sequence). The CDR3 is 14 residues long. The CDR3 spells CASSFGQGRETQYF. The CDR3 coding sequence is TGTGCCAGCAGCTTTGGACAGGGCAGGGAGACCCAGTACTTC.

The rearrangement links TRBV11-2 to TRBJ2-1, with 9 positions matching TRBD2. Trimming at V came to 5 bases and at J to 7 bases, leaving 6 bases not matched to a gene. In germline, CDR1 is SGHAT, CDR2 FQNNGV. CDR3 length equals 14 residues. CDR3 sequence reads: CASSITREGNEQFF. CDR3 sequence (DNA): TGTGCCAGCAGCATTACGCGGGAGGGTAATGAGCAGTTCTTC.